These 3 T cell receptor beta chains share one sample of origin, sequenced in a study of T cell responses to AZD1222 COVID-19 vaccine. Profiling relied on immunoSEQ multiplex PCR, and the TCRdb table lists in-frame clones only, not all of them. Among around 110,000 clones listed, about 92% were seen once. The material sequenced was peripheral blood, taken 28 days after the second AZD1222 dose. The receptors come from an adult who received the AZD1222 COVID-19 vaccine.

This chain links TRBV30 with TRBJ1-6; 7 positions match TRBD1. This CDR3 contains 14 residues. J gave up 7 bases and V 3 bases, and 6 bases lay outside the gene matches. CDR1 and CDR2 from the germline V gene are GTSNPN and SVGIG (reference sequence). The DNA of the CDR3 is TGTGCCTGGAGCCCGGGACAGAGGAATTCACCCCTCCACTTT. Translating it yields CAWSPGQRNSPLHF.

V usage is TRBV19 and J usage is TRBJ1-5, with D tentatively TRBD1 (6 bases). The CDR3 contains 14 residues. The germline V gene has CDR1 LNHDA and CDR2 SQIVND (reference sequence). V was trimmed by 5 bases and J by 4 bases, leaving 12 bases between them. The CDR3 protein is CASSAQGRNQPQHF. The CDR3 DNA sequence: TGTGCCAGTAGTGCCCAGGGGAGGAATCAGCCCCAGCATTTT.

The gene calls are TRBV7-9 and TRBJ1-3; D may be TRBD1 (6 bases). Germline V lookup: CDR1 SEHNR, CDR2 FQNEAQ (reference sequence). Trimming removed 5 bases at V and 1 base at J, with 21 bases between. This CDR3 is built from 18 residues. The CDR3 region has the DNA TGTGCCAGCAGCCCCGCGGGGGCCCAGCTAATGTCTGGAAACACCATATATTTT. This translates into CASSPAGAQLMSGNTIYF.